This T cell receptor beta chain emerged from a study of control samples from healthy donors and cancer patients. The protocol was immunoSEQ multiplex PCR, while the TCRdb copy is restricted to in-frame clones and leaves out a portion. The sample yields over 85,000 clones, 85% to 90% seen once. The V and J ends lost 5 bases and 8 bases respectively, with 15 bases between them. The CDR3 is made up of 14 amino acids. Germline V gene sequence: CDR1 SGHTA, CDR2 FQGNSA. The sequenced material came from PBMCs. The chain has TRBV7-2 and TRBJ1-4; D may be TRBD1 (6 bases). The TCR originated in a woman aged 45 to 65 with colorectal cancer. The CDR3 here is CASSQILGGEKLFF. CDR3 DNA: TGTGCCAGCAGCCAAATCCTAGGGGGAGAAAAACTGTTTTTT.